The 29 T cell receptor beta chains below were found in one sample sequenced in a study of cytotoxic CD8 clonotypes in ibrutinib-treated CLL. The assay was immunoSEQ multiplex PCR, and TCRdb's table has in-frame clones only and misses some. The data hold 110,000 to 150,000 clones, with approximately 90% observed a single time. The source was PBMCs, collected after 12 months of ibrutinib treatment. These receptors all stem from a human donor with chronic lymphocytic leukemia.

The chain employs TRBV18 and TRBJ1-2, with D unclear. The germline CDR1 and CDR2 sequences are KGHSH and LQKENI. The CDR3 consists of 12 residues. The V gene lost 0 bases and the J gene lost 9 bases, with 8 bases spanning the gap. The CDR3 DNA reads TGTGCCAGCTCACCACCGGGGAGGCGCTACACCTTC. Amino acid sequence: CASSPPGRRYTF.

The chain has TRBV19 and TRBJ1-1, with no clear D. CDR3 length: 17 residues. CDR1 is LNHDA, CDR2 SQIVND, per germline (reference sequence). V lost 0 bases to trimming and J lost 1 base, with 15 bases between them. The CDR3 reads CASSIDLYRSGNTEAFF. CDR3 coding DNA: TGTGCCAGTAGTATAGATCTCTACCGCTCAGGGAACACTGAAGCTTTCTTT.

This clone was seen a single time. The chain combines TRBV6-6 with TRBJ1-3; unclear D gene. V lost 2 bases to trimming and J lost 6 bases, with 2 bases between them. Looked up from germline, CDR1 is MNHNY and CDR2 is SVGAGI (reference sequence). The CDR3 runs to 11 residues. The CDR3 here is CASSYTNTIYF. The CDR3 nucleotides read TGTGCCAGCAGTTACACAAACACCATATATTTT.

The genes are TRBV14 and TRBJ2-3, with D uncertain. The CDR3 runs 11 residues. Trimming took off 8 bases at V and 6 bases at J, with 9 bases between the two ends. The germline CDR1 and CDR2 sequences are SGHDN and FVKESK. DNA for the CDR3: TGTGCCAGCGGGCAAGCTGATACGCAGTATTTT. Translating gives CASGQADTQYF.

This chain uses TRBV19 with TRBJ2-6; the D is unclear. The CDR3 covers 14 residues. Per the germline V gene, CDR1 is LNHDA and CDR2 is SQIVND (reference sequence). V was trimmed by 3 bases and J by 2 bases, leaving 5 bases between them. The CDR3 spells CASSMSPGANVLTF. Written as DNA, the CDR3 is TGTGCCAGTAGTATGAGTCCTGGGGCCAACGTCCTGACTTTC.

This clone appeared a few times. The CDR3 coding sequence is TGCAGCGTTGAAGGATTTGGGGAATCTAGCGGGGACTACGAGCAGTACTTC. Amino acid sequence: CSVEGFGESSGDYEQYF. V and J are TRBV29-1 and TRBJ2-7; 9 bases align to TRBD2. The CDR3 has 17 amino acids. V gave up 1 base and J gave up 3 bases; unmatched junction bases: 13. Germline CDR1 is SQVTM and CDR2 is ANQGSEA.

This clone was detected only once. CDR3 sequence reads: CASQGSTDTQYF. CDR3 DNA sequence: TGTGCCTCCCAGGGAAGCACAGATACGCAGTATTTT. V and J are TRBV10-3 and TRBJ2-3; TRBD1 might be the D (5 bases). Per the germline V gene, CDR1 is ENHRY and CDR2 is SYGVKD. The V end lost 11 bases, the J end lost 0 bases, and 9 bases lay between the germline ends. The CDR3 covers 12 residues.

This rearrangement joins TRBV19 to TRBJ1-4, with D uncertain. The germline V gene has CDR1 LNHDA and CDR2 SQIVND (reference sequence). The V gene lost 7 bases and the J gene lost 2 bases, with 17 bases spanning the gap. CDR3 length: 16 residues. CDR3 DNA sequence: TGTGCCAGTACCCAGCGGGGAGGTGGGACTAATGAAAAACTGTTTTTT. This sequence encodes CASTQRGGGTNEKLFF.

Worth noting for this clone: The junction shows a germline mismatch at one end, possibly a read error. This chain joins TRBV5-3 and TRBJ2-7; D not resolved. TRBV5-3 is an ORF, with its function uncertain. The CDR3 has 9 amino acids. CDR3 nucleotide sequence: TGTGCCACCTATGACATTTTCGGATTC. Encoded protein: CATYDIFGF.

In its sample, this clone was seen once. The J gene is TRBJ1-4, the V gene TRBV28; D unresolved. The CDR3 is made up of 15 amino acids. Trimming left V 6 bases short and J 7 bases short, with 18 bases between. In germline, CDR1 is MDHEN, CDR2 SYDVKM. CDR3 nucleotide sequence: TGTGCCAGCAGCCTGGCCGGTTTCGGATTTGAAAAACTGTTTTTT. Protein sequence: CASSLAGFGFEKLFF.

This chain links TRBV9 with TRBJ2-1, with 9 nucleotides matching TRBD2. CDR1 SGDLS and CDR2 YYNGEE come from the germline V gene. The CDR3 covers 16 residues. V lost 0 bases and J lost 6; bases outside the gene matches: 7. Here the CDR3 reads CASSVGGGRAFNEQFF. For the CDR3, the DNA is TGTGCCAGCAGCGTAGGTGGCGGGAGGGCCTTCAATGAGCAGTTCTTC. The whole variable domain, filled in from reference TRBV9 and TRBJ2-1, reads DSGVTQTPKHLITATGQRVTLRCSPRSGDLSVYWYQQSLDQGLQFLIQYYNGEERAKGNILERFSAQQFPDLHSELNLSSLELGDSALYFCASSVGGGRAFNEQFFGPGTRLTVL.

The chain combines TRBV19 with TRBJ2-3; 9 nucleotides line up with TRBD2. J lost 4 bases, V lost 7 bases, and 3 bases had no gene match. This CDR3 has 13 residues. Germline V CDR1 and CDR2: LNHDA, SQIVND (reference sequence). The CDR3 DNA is TGTGCCAGTAAGGCTAGCGGGGCAGATACGCAGTATTTT. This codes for CASKASGADTQYF.

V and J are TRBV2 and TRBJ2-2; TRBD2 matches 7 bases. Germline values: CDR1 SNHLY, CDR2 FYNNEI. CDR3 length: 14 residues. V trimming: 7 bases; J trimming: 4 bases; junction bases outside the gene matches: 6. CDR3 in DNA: TGTGCCAGCACCCCTAGCGGTTCCACCGGGGAGCTGTTTTTT. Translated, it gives CASTPSGSTGELFF.

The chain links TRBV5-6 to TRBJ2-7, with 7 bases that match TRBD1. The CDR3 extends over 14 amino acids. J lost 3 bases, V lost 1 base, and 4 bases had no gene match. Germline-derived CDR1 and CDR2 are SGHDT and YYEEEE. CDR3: CASSLIGTVYEQYF. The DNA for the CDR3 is TGTGCCAGCAGCTTGATCGGGACAGTCTACGAGCAGTACTTC.

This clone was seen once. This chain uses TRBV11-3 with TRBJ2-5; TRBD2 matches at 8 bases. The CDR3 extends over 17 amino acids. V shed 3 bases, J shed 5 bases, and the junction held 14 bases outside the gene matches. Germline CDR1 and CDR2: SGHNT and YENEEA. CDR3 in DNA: TGTGCCAGCAGCTTGGGTCGGGGGGGAGGTTTACGGGAGACCCAGTACTTC. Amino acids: CASSLGRGGGLRETQYF.

The CDR3 sequence: CASSLIVGQQETQYF. The CDR3 DNA sequence: TGTGCCAGCAGCTTAATCGTGGGACAGCAAGAGACCCAGTACTTC. The rearrangement uses TRBV11-2 and TRBJ2-5, with 7 bases identical to TRBD1. The CDR3 extends over 15 amino acids. Germline-derived CDR1 and CDR2 are SGHAT and FQNNGV. Losses at the gene ends were 2 bases for V and 2 bases for J; bases not matched to a gene: 5.

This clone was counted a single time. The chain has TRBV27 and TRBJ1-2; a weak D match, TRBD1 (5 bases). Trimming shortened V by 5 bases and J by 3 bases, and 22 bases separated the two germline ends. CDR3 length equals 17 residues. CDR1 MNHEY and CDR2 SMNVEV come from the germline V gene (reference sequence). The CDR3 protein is CASSTQPGPTNYYGYTF. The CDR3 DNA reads TGTGCCAGCAGTACTCAACCGGGACCAACAAATTACTATGGCTACACCTTC.

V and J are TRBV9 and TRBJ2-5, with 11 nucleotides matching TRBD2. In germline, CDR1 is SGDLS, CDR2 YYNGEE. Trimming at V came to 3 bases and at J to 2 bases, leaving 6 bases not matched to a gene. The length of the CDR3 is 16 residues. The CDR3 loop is CASSGRTSGLQETQYF. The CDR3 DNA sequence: TGTGCCAGCAGCGGACGGACTAGCGGGCTGCAAGAGACCCAGTACTTC.

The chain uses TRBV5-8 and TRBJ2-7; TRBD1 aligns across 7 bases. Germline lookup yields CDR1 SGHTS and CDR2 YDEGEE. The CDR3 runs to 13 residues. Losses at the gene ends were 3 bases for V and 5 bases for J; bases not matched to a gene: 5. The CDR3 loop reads CASSSTGYDEQYF. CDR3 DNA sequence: TGTGCCAGCAGCTCGACAGGGTACGACGAGCAGTACTTC.

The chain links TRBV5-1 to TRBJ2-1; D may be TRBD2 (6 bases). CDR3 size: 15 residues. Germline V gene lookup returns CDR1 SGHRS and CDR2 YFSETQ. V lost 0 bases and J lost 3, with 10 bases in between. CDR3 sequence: CASSLDSSVYNEQFF. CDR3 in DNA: TGCGCCAGCAGCTTGGATTCTAGCGTCTACAATGAGCAGTTCTTC.

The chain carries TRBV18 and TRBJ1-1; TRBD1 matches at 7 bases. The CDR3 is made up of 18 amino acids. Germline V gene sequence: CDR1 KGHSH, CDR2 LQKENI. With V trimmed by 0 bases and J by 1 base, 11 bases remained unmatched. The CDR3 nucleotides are TGTGCCAGCTCACCACCGTACAGGGGTTCTTTGGGGAACACTGAAGCTTTCTTT. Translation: CASSPPYRGSLGNTEAFF.

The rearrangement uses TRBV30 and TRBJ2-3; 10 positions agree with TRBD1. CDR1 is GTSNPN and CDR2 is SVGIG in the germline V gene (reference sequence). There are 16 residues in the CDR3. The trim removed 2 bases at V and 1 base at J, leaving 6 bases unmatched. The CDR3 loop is CAWSPGTGVGTDTQYF. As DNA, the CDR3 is TGTGCCTGGAGTCCCGGGACAGGGGTGGGCACAGATACGCAGTATTTT.

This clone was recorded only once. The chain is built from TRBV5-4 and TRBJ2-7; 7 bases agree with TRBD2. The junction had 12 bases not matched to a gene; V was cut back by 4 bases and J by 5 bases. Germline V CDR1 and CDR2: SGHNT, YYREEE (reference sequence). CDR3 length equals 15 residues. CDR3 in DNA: TGTGCCAGCAGCGGGGACTACCTAGGAGAGAACGAGCAGTACTTC. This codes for CASSGDYLGENEQYF.

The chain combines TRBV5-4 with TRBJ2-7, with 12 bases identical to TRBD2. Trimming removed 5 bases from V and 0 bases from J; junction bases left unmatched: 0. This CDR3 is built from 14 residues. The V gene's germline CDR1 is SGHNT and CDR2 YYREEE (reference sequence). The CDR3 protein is CASRLAGGSYEQYF. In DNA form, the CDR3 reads TGTGCCAGCAGACTAGCGGGAGGCTCCTACGAGCAGTACTTC.

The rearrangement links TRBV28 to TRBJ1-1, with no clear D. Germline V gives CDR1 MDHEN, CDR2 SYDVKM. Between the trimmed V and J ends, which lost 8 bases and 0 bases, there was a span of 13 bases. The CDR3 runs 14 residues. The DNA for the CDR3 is TGTGCCAGCCAAGTCCGGCCCCTGAACACTGAAGCTTTCTTT. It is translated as CASQVRPLNTEAFF.

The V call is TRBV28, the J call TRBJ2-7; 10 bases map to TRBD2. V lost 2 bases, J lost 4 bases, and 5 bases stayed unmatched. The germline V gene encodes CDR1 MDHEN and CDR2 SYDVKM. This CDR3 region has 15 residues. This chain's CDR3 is CASSLQALAGYEQYF. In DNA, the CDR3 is TGTGCCAGCAGTTTACAAGCACTAGCGGGATACGAGCAGTACTTC.

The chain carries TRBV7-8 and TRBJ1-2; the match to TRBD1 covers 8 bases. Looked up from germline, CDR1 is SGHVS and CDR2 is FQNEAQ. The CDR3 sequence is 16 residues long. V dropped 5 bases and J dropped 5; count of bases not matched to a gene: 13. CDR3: CASSLGGTGDLYGYTF. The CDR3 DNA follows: TGTGCCAGCAGCCTGGGGGGGACAGGAGACCTATATGGCTACACCTTC.

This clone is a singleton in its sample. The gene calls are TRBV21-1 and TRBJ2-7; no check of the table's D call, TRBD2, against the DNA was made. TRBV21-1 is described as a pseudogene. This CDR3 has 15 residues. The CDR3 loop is CASSKGSGTPYEQYF. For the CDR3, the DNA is TGTGCCAGCAGCAAAGGCTCCGGGACTCCGTACGAGCAGTACTTC.

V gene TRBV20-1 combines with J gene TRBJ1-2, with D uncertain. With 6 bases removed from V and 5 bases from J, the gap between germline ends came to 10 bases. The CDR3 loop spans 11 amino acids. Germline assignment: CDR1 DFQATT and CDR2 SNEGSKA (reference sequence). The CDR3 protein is CSAGQKYGYTF. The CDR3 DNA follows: TGCAGTGCCGGTCAAAAGTATGGCTACACCTTC.